This TCR beta chain was obtained from a study of blood T cell repertoires in COVID-19. Turning to the study itself: In each case, the material was cDNA or gDNA derived from T cells, B-cell-depleted T cells, or PBMCs.

Recruited during active infection, patients (from Seattle) were subsequently followed longitudinally. Trimming took off 5 bases at V and 0 bases at J, with 13 bases between the two ends. CDR1 is SEHNR, CDR2 FQNEAQ, per germline (reference sequence). This CDR3 region has 15 residues. Original processing notes: Amplification of reference gene primers was used by the study to estimate nucleated cell counts. Only in-frame clones appear in the TCRdb table, and some are missing; sequencing was by immunoSEQ multiplex PCR. V, J and clone size are taken as reported in that table, and D and trimming were inferred from the DNA itself. The table shows 100,000 to 150,000 clones, with 85% occurring only once.

The clonotype comes from a woman of 80 years or more with COVID-19, enrolled during active disease. The chain uses TRBV7-9 and TRBJ1-1; D unclear. Sequencing was performed on peripheral blood. The DNA of the CDR3 is TGTGCCAGCAGCCCCGCCAACTTCGTGAACACTGAAGCTTTCTTT. This gives the protein CASSPANFVNTEAFF. The full variable domain, rest sourced from reference TRBV7-9 and TRBJ1-1, is DTGVSQNPRHKITKRGQNVTFRCDPISEHNRLYWYRQTLGQGPEFLTYFQNEAQLEKSRLLSDRFSAERPKGSFSTLEIQRTEQGDSAMYLCASSPANFVNTEAFFGQGTRLTVV.